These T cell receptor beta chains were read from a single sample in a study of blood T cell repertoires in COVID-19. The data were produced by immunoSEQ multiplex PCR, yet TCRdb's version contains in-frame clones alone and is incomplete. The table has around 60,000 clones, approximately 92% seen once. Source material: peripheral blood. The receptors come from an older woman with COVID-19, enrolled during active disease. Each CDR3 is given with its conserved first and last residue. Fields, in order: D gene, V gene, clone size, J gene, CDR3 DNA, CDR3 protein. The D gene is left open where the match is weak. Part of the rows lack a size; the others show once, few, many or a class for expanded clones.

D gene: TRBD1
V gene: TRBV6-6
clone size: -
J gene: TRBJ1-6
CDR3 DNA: TGTGCCAGCAGTTACGCGGGACAGGGGGCTTCACCCCTCCACTTT
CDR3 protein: CASSYAGQGASPLHF

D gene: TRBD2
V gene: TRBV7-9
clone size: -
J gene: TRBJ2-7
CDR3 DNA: TGTGCCAGCAGCTTAGTTTTGGGTTTAGCGGGAGGGAACTCCTACGAGCAGTACTTC
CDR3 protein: CASSLVLGLAGGNSYEQYF

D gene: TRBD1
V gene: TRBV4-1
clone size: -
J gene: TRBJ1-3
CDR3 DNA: TGCGCCAGCAGCCGAGGACAGGGCCTCTCTGGAAACACCATATATTTT
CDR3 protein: CASSRGQGLSGNTIYF

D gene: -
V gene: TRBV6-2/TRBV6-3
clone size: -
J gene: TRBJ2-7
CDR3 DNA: TGTGCCAGCAGCCCGAGCTCCTACGAGCAGTACTTC
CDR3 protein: CASSPSSYEQYF

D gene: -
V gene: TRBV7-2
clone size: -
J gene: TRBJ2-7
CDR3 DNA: TGTGCCAGCAGCCCTAGACAGAGCTCCTACGAGCAGTACTTC
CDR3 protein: CASSPRQSSYEQYF

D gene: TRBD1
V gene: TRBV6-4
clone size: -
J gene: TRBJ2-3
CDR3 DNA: TGTGCCAGCAGTCCTTCCGGGACAGCTACAGATACGCAGTATTTT
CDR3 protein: CASSPSGTATDTQYF

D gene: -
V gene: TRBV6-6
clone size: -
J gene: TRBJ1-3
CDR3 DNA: TGTGCCAGCAGTTACTACGCCGCGGCAACCGGAAACACCATATATTTT
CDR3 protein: CASSYYAAATGNTIYF

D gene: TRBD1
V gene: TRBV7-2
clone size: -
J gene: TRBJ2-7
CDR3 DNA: TGTGCCAGCAGCCCGGACAGGTCACGAGTCGAGTACTTC
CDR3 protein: CASSPDRSRVEYF

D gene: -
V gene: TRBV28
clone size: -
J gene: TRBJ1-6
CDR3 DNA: TGTGCCAGCAGCCCGGACATCAGTCCACCCCTCCACTTT
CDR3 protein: CASSPDISPPLHF

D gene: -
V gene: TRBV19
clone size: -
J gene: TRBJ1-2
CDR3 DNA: TGTGCCAGTAGTACCCACGTTGGGGGGTATGGCTACACCTTC
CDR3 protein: CASSTHVGGYGYTF

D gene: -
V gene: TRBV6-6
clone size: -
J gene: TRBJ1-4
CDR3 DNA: TGTGCCAGCAGTCCCCAGGGGCCGCCAACTAATGAAAAACTGTTTTTT
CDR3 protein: CASSPQGPPTNEKLFF

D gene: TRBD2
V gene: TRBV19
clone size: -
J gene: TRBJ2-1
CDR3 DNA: TGTGCCAGTAGGCCCCCCTCGGGACTAGCGGAACGCAATGAGCAGTTCTTC
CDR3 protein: CASRPPSGLAERNEQFF

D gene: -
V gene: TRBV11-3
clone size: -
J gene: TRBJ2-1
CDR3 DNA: TGTGCCAGCAGCCCTTTGAGCGGGACAGGTGAGCAGTTCTTC
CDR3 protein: CASSPLSGTGEQFF

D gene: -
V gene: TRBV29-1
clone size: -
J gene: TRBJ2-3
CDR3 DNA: TGCAGCGCAACACTTCCGGACAGACGCACAGATACGCAGTATTTT
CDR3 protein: CSATLPDRRTDTQYF

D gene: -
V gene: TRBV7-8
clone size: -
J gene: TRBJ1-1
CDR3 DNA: TGTGCCAGCAGCCCTCGACAGGCAAAGAACACTGAAGCTTTCTTT
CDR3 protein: CASSPRQAKNTEAFF

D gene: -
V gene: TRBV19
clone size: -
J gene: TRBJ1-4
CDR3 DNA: TGTGCCAGTAGTATCGGGGAGGGGGGAAAACTGTTTTTT
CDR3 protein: CASSIGEGGKLFF

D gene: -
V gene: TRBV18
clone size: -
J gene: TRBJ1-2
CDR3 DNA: TGTGCCAGCTCACTCCGGGACACCCCCGGAGCTAACTATGGCTACACCTTC
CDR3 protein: CASSLRDTPGANYGYTF

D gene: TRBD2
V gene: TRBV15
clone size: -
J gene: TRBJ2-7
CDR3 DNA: TGTGCCACCAGCAGAGATCTGTCTAGCGGGAGTGTCTCCTACGAGCAGTACTTC
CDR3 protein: CATSRDLSSGSVSYEQYF

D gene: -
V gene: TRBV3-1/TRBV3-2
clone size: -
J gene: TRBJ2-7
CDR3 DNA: TGTGCCAGCAGCCAAGCCGGGAGCGAGCAGTACTTC
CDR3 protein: CASSQAGSEQYF

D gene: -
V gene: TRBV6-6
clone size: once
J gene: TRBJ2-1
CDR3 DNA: TGTGCCAGCAGTCCCCTCGGGGACACTTTATCCTACAATGAGCAGTTCTTC
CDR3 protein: CASSPLGDTLSYNEQFF

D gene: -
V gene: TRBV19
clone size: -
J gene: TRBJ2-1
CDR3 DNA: TGTGCCAGTAGTATAGTTAGGACAGACCATTCCTACAATGAGCAGTTCTTC
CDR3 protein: CASSIVRTDHSYNEQFF

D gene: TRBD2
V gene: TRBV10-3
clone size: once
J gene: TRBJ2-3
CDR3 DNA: TGTGCCATCCGATCTGGGACTAGCGGGTTCACAGATACGCAGTATTTT
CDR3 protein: CAIRSGTSGFTDTQYF

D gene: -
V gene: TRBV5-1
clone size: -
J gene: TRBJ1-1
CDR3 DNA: TGCGCCAGCAGCTTATACACAGGGACCACTGAAGCTTTCTTT
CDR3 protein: CASSLYTGTTEAFF

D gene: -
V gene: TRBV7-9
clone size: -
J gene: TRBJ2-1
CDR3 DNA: TGTGCCAGCAGCACCATGGGCGAGCAGTTCTTC
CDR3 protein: CASSTMGEQFF

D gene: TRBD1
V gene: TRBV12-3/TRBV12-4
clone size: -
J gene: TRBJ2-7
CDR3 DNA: TGTGCCAGCAGTTTAACAAGGACAGGTCCGTGGTACTTC
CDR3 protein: CASSLTRTGPWYF

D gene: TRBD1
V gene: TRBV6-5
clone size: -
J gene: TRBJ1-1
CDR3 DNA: TGTGCCAGCAGTTACCCCGGACAGGGTTCTGAAGCTTTCTTT
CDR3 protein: CASSYPGQGSEAFF

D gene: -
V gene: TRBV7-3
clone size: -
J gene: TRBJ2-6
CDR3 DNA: TGTGCCAGCAGCACAAGCTCTGGGGCCAACGTCCTGACTTTC
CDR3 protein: CASSTSSGANVLTF

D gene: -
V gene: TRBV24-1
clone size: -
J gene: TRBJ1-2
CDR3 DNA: TGTGCCACCATGGGGGCAGGGGATGGCTACACCTTC
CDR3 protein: CATMGAGDGYTF

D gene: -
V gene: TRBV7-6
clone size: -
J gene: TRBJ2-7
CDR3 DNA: TGTGCCAGCAGCCCTGGGACTCTCGCCGTCTACGAGCAGTACTTC
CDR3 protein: CASSPGTLAVYEQYF

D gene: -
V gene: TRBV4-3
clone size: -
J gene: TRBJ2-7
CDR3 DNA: TGCGCCAGCAGCCAAAATCGACAGTACGAGCAGTACTTC
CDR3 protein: CASSQNRQYEQYF

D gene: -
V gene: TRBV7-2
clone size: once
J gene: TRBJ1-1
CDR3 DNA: TGTGCCAGCAGCTTAGGAAGAGGGAACACTGAAGCTTTCTTT
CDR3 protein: CASSLGRGNTEAFF

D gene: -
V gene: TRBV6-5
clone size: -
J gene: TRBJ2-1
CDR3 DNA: TGTGCCAGCGGTCGAGGTGAGCAGTTCTTC
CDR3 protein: CASGRGEQFF

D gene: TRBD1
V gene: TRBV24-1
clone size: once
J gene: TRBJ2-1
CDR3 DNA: TGTGCCACCAGTGATACGGACAGGGGGGACTACAATGAGCAGTTCTTC
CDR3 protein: CATSDTDRGDYNEQFF

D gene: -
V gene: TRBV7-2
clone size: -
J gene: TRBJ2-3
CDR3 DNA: TGTGCCAGCAGCTTAGCCAGGGTATCAGATACGCAGTATTTT
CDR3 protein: CASSLARVSDTQYF

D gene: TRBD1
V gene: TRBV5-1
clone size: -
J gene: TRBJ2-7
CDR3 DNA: TGCGCCAGCAGCTTCTCAAGGGGACAGGGTATTCAAGAGCAGTACTTC
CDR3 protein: CASSFSRGQGIQEQYF

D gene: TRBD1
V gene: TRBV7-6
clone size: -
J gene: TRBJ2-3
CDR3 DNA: TGTGCCAGCAGCTTAGGAGGGGGCAGTAGCACAGATACGCAGTATTTT
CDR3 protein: CASSLGGGSSTDTQYF

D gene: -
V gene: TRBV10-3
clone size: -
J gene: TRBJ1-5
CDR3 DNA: TGTGCCATCAGTGAGGGAGGGGACCATCAGCCCCAGCATTTT
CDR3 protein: CAISEGGDHQPQHF

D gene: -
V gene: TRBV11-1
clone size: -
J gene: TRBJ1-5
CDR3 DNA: TGTGCCAGCAGTCGGACAGGCAATCAGCCCCAGCATTTT
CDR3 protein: CASSRTGNQPQHF

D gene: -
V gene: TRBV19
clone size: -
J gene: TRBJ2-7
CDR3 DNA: TGTGCCAGTAGTATAGCCCTCGGTAGCTCCTACGAGCAGTACTTC
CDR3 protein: CASSIALGSSYEQYF

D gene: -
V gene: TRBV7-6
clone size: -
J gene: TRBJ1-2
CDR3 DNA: TGTGCCAGCAGACCCCGTCCCGGGGAAAACTATGGCTACACCTTC
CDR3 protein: CASRPRPGENYGYTF

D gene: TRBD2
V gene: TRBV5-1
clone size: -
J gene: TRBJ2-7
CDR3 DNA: TGCGCCAGCAGCTTGGGTGGTAGCGGGAGGTCTACCTACGAGCAGTACTTC
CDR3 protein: CASSLGGSGRSTYEQYF

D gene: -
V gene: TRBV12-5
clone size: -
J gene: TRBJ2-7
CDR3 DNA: TGTGCTAGTGGCCGAAGCGACTCCTACGAGCAGTACTTC
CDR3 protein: CASGRSDSYEQYF

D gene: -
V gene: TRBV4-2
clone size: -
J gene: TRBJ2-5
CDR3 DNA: TGTGCCAGCAGCCTGGTTTTAGGGAGTCGGGAGACCCAGTACTTC
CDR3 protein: CASSLVLGSRETQYF

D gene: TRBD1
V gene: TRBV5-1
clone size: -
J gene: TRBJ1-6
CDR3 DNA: TGCGCCAGCTCTGGAGGGGGCTCCAATTCACCCCTCCACTTT
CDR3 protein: CASSGGGSNSPLHF

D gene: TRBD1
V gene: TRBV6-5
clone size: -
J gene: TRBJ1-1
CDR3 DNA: TGTGCCAGCAGTTACTCGAGGCAGGGGGCCCCGGCTTTCTTT
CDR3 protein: CASSYSRQGAPAFF

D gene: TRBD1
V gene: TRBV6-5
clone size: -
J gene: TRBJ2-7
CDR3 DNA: TGTGCCAGCAGTAACCGGGACAGAATCTACGAGCAGTACTTC
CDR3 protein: CASSNRDRIYEQYF

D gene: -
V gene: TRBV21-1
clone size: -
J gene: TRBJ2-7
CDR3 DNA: TGTGCCAGCAGCACCGGGACAGCCCACTACGAGCAGTACTTC
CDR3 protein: CASSTGTAHYEQYF

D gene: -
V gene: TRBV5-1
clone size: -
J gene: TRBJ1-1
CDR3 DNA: TGCGCCAGCAGCCTCCTGACAGCCAACACTGAAGCTTTCTTT
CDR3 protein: CASSLLTANTEAFF

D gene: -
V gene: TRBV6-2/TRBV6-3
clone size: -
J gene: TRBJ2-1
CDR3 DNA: TGTGCCAGCAGTTACTCGAACGAGCTGGGCCTTTACAATGAGCAGTTCTTC
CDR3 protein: CASSYSNELGLYNEQFF

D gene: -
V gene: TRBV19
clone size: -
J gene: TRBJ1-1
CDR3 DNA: TGTGCCAGTAGTATATTCACCCCGGACAGACCGAACACTGAAGCTTTCTTT
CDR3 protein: CASSIFTPDRPNTEAFF

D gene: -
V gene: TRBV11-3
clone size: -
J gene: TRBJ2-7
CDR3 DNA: TGTGCCAGCAGGTACGTCGCCGGGACTCCTCCCTACGAGCAGTACTTC
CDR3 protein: CASRYVAGTPPYEQYF

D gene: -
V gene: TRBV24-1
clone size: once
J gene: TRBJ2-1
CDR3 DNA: TGTGCCACCAGTGAATTAAGATTTGGAGGGAACAATGAGCAGTTCTTC
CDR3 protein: CATSELRFGGNNEQFF

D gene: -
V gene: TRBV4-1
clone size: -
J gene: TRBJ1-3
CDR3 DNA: TGCGCCAGCAGCCAAGACAGGGGAAACACCATATATTTT
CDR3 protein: CASSQDRGNTIYF

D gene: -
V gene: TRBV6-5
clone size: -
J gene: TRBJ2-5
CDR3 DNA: TGTGCCAGCAGTTACTCGCGGAATCCGGAGACCCAGTACTTC
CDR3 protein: CASSYSRNPETQYF

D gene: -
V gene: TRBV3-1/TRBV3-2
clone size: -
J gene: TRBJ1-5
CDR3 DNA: TGTGCCAGCAGCCGCCGGGGTGAGATGTCTGGGCCCCAGCATTTT
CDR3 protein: CASSRRGEMSGPQHF

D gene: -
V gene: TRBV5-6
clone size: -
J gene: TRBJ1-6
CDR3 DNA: TGTGCCAGCAGGGACGGGCTCGGGAGCTCCTATAATTCACCCCTCCACTTT
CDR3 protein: CASRDGLGSSYNSPLHF

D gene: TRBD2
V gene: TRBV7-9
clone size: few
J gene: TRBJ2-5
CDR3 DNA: TGTGCCAGCAGCTCCACGACACTAGCGGGAGGAGTTATGGTGGAGACCCAGTACTTC
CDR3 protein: CASSSTTLAGGVMVETQYF

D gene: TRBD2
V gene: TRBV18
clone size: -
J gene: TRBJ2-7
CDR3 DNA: TGTGCCAGCTCACCAAAGCGGGAGTACGAGCAGTACTTC
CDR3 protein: CASSPKREYEQYF

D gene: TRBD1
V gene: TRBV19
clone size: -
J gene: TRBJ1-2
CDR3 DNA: TGTGCCAGTAGTATAGGGGGACAGGGTCCCTACTATGGCTACACCTTC
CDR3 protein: CASSIGGQGPYYGYTF